The rows below give T cell receptor beta chains drawn from one sample of a study of blood T cells in healthy people across ages. TCRdb fed the 5' RACE reads into MiXCR, producing one record per CDR3 protein. The sample carries roughly 2 million distinct CDR3 sequences, about 50% recorded once. Sequenced: blood. The source of these receptors is a woman between 40 and 50 years old in good health. The CDR3 runs from the conserved cysteine through the conserved F or W. The D gene is left open where the match is weak. The size of a clone is reported for some rows only, either as once, few or many, or as a class for expanded clones.

.	TRBV7-9	once	TRBJ2-5	TGTGCCAGCAGCGAAGACTCGAGGAATGAGCAGTACTTC	CASSEDSRNEQYF
.	TRBV13	.	TRBJ2-7	TGTGCCAGCAGCTTAGGGAGGGATTCCCGCGAGCAGTACTTC	CASSLGRDSREQYF
TRBD1	TRBV20-1	.	TRBJ1-2	TGCAGTGCCTTAGCAGGGGGCGGTAACTATGGCTACACCTTC	CSALAGGGNYGYTF
TRBD2	TRBV20-1	.	TRBJ2-5	TGCAGTGCTTGGACTAGCGGGGCTGGGGCCCAGTACTTC	CSAWTSGAGAQYF
.	TRBV29-1	few	TRBJ2-7	TGCAGCGTTCGCGGGATCTTGACCTACGAGCAGTACTTC	CSVRGILTYEQYF
.	TRBV12-3/TRBV12-4	.	TRBJ1-2	TGTGCCAGCAGTATAGGTTCGGGGGGCTACACCTTC	CASSIGSGGYTF
.	TRBV5-5	.	TRBJ1-2	TGTGCCAGCAGGATGGCACAGGGAAGTCGGGGAATATATGGCTACACCTTC	CASRMAQGSRGIYGYTF
TRBD2	TRBV7-2	once	TRBJ2-1	TGTGCCAGCAGCTTAAGGGGGACTAGCATCTCCTACAATGAGCAGTTCTTC	CASSLRGTSISYNEQFF
TRBD2	TRBV9	.	TRBJ2-1	TGTGCCAGCAGCGTTCTTCGTAGCGGGGGGGGGTACAATGAGCAGTTCTTC	CASSVLRSGGGYNEQFF
TRBD1	TRBV4-2	few	TRBJ1-2	TGTGCCAGCAGCCAAGATTCACCGGGACAGGGAGGTTATGGCTACACCTTC	CASSQDSPGQGGYGYTF
.	TRBV5-1	.	TRBJ2-5	TGCGCCAGCAGCCCGCCGGACATTCAAGAGACCCAGTACTTC	CASSPPDIQETQYF
TRBD1	TRBV14	.	TRBJ2-5	TGTGCCAGCAGGCAGACAGGGGCCGCAGGAGAGACCCAGTACTTC	CASRQTGAAGETQYF
TRBD2	TRBV20-1	.	TRBJ2-5	TGCAGTGCTAGAGATCTAGTGGAGCGGGGGTACCAAGAGACCCAGTACTTC	CSARDLVERGYQETQYF
.	TRBV11-2	few	TRBJ2-1	TGTGCCAGCAGCTTAGCCGGGACCGTCAATGAGCAGTTCTTC	CASSLAGTVNEQFF
.	TRBV28	.	TRBJ1-2	TGTGCCAGCAGTCGAACGCAGACGGGTAACTATGGCTACACCTTC	CASSRTQTGNYGYTF
.	TRBV15	few	TRBJ1-2	TGTGCCACCAGTACCGGGGGCGGGGTCTATGGCTACACCTTC	CATSTGGGVYGYTF
.	TRBV5-1	.	TRBJ2-1	TGCGCCAGCAGCTTGCCCTCCGGATCTAATGAGCAGTTCTTC	CASSLPSGSNEQFF
.	TRBV6-5	few	TRBJ2-3	TGTGCCAGCAGTTTAATAGCTGGGGATACGCAGTATTTT	CASSLIAGDTQYF
.	TRBV7-9	.	TRBJ2-7	TGTGCCAGCAGCTCAAACAGGGCCCGCGAGCAGTACTTC	CASSSNRAREQYF
.	TRBV29-1	few	TRBJ2-3	TGCAGCGTGGCCCGTACTCTTGCAGAGGATACGCAGTATTTT	CSVARTLAEDTQYF
TRBD1	TRBV5-6	.	TRBJ2-5	TGTGCCAGCGAAGAGGCCTTAGTAGGGGGCTTTCAAGAGACCCAGTACTTC	CASEEALVGGFQETQYF
.	TRBV28	.	TRBJ2-4	TGTGCCAGCCTTCCCCTAGAACTAGCCAAAAACATTCAGTACTTC	CASLPLELAKNIQYF
.	TRBV6-2/TRBV6-3	few	TRBJ1-5	TGTGCCAGCAGTTTCACAGGGACGAGGGATCAGCCCCAGCATTTT	CASSFTGTRDQPQHF
.	TRBV20-1	many	TRBJ1-1	TGCAGTGCAACGACACAGATCATGAACACTGAAGCTTTCTTT	CSATTQIMNTEAFF
TRBD1	TRBV5-4	.	TRBJ2-1	TGTGCCAGCAGCTTGCTCGGACAGGGACCTCAAGAGCAGTTCTTC	CASSLLGQGPQEQFF
.	TRBV4-1	.	TRBJ2-7	TGCGCCAGCAGCCAAGAAACGTGGGGCTCAGCCTACGAGCAGTACTTC	CASSQETWGSAYEQYF
.	TRBV29-1	.	TRBJ2-4	TGCAGCGTCCTCCTTGGAGCCAAAAACATTCAGTACTTC	CSVLLGAKNIQYF
.	TRBV7-9	.	TRBJ2-5	TGTGCCAGCACGAACTATGGTGCGTCGGAGACCCAGTACTTC	CASTNYGASETQYF
TRBD1	TRBV20-1	few	TRBJ2-7	TGCAGTGCTACGTCGGGACAGGGCTACGAGCAGTACTTC	CSATSGQGYEQYF
.	TRBV3-1	.	TRBJ1-5	TGTGCCAGCAGCCAAGACCCTACAGGCTATAGCAATCAGCCCCAGCATTTT	CASSQDPTGYSNQPQHF
.	TRBV6-5	.	TRBJ1-5	TGTGCCAGCAGTTCGGGACCGGGCTCCAATCAGCCCCAGCATTTT	CASSSGPGSNQPQHF
.	TRBV20-1	few	TRBJ2-7	TGCAGTGCTAGAGGTCAGGACGAGCAGTACTTC	CSARGQDEQYF
.	TRBV4-3	.	TRBJ2-1	TGCGCCAGCAGCCAAGAACCGACACCTTACAATGAGCAGTTCTTC	CASSQEPTPYNEQFF
.	TRBV7-9	.	TRBJ2-7	TGTGCCAGCAGACCCTCCGTGAGTGGGTCCTACGAGCAGTACTTC	CASRPSVSGSYEQYF
.	TRBV2	.	TRBJ2-5	TGTGCCAGCAGTCGCCACCCTAGCGTCGTGGAGACCCAGTACTTC	CASSRHPSVVETQYF
TRBD2	TRBV6-5	.	TRBJ2-5	TGTGCCAGCAGTCGACTAGCGGGGGGGCATAAGGAGACCCGGTACTTC	CASSRLAGGHKETRYF
.	TRBV4-1	few	TRBJ2-5	TGCGCCAGCAGCCAAATCCAGGGGCCGGAGACCCAGTACTTC	CASSQIQGPETQYF
TRBD1	TRBV5-1	.	TRBJ2-3	TGCGCCAGCAGCCGCACAGGGGTTGGAGGTACGCAGTATTTT	CASSRTGVGGTQYF
TRBD1	TRBV5-1	.	TRBJ2-5	TGCGCCAGCAGCTTGAGCAGGGGGCTAGAAGAGCAGTACTTC	CASSLSRGLEEQYF
TRBD2	TRBV10-3	.	TRBJ2-1	TGTGCCATCAGCGAAAAGACTAGCGGGGTCGACAATGAGCAGTTCTTC	CAISEKTSGVDNEQFF
.	TRBV7-2	few	TRBJ2-3	TGTGCCAGCAGCTCCTGGGGTGGGCAAGGCCCAGATACGCAGTATTTT	CASSSWGGQGPDTQYF
.	TRBV4-3	few	TRBJ1-2	TGCGCCAGCAGCCAGGGGGGAGAGGGGTCTAACTATGGCTACACCTTC	CASSQGGEGSNYGYTF
TRBD2	TRBV5-1	.	TRBJ2-1	TGCGCCAGCAGCTCGGGCGGACTAGCGGGCTCCTACAATGAGCAGTTCTTC	CASSSGGLAGSYNEQFF
TRBD2	TRBV19	.	TRBJ2-5	TGTGCCAGTAGTAAACAAGGCGGGGGGCTTCAGGAGACCCAGTACTTC	CASSKQGGGLQETQYF
.	TRBV6-2/TRBV6-3	.	TRBJ1-5	TGTGCCAGCATCAACGCGGGACGTGACAATCAGCCCCAGCATTTT	CASINAGRDNQPQHF
.	TRBV9	few	TRBJ2-4	TGTGCCAGCAGCGTAGAGCACAGTCAAAACATTCAGTACTTC	CASSVEHSQNIQYF
.	TRBV20-1	.	TRBJ1-6	TGCAGTGCCAGACCGTCTACAGGGTATTCACCCCTCCACTTT	CSARPSTGYSPLHF
.	TRBV2	.	TRBJ2-1	TGTGCCAGCAGTGAAGCGGCCCGGCCGCTCGTCTCCTACAATGAGCAGTTCTTC	CASSEAARPLVSYNEQFF
TRBD1	TRBV4-2	few	TRBJ1-2	TGTGCCAGCTCCGACAGGGCGAATGATGGCTACACCTTC	CASSDRANDGYTF
TRBD1	TRBV14	.	TRBJ1-2	TGTGCCAGCAGCCGCCGACAGGGAGCTAGCTATGGCTACACCTTC	CASSRRQGASYGYTF